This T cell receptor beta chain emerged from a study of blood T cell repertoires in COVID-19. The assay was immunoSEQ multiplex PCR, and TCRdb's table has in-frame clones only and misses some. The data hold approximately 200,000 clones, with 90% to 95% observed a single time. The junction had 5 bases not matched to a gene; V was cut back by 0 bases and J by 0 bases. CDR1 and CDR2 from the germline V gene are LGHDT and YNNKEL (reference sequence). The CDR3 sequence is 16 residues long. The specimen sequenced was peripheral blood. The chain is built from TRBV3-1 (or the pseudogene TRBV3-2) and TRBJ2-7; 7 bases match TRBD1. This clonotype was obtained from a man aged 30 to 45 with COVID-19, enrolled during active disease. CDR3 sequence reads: CASSQEGQMSSYEQYF. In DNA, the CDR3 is TGTGCCAGCAGCCAAGAGGGACAGATGAGCTCCTACGAGCAGTACTTC.